A selection of T cell receptor beta chains follows, all from one sample in a study of PD-L1 blockade in urothelial cancer. Here immunoSEQ multiplex PCR was the method, and the copy in TCRdb shows in-frame clones only, minus some. Of some 60,000 clones in the sample, roughly 84% were seen once. The sequencing used PBMCs, collected around atezolizumab (anti-PD-L1) treatment. The receptors derive from a man aged 50-60 years with urothelial cancer. The CDR3 runs from the conserved cysteine through the conserved F or W. A D gene is named only where the DNA matches it firmly. Clone size, where shown, is once, few, many, or a class for clones that have expanded.

D gene: NA; clone size: NA; CDR3 length: 13; J gene: TRBJ1-1; V gene: TRBV28; CDR3 protein: CASSPRMNTEAFF; CDR3 DNA: TGTGCCAGCAGCCCTAGAATGAACACTGAAGCTTTCTTT
D gene: NA; clone size: NA; CDR3 length: 15; J gene: TRBJ2-7; V gene: TRBV19; CDR3 protein: CASSDPRQGGYEQYF; CDR3 DNA: TGTGCCAGTAGTGACCCGAGACAGGGAGGCTACGAGCAGTACTTC
D gene: NA; clone size: NA; CDR3 length: 14; J gene: TRBJ1-5; V gene: TRBV5-1; CDR3 protein: CASSWTAGDQPQHF; CDR3 DNA: TGCGCCAGCAGCTGGACAGCGGGGGATCAGCCCCAGCATTTT
D gene: TRBD2; clone size: NA; CDR3 length: 15; J gene: TRBJ2-3; V gene: TRBV6-6; CDR3 protein: CASRGGGRAPDTQYF; CDR3 DNA: TGTGCCAGCAGAGGCGGCGGGAGGGCCCCAGATACGCAGTATTTT
D gene: TRBD1; clone size: NA; CDR3 length: 14; J gene: TRBJ2-7; V gene: TRBV2; CDR3 protein: CASSRGQGFDEQYF; CDR3 DNA: TGTGCCAGCAGCCGGGGACAGGGATTCGACGAGCAGTACTTC
D gene: NA; clone size: NA; CDR3 length: 15; J gene: TRBJ2-4; V gene: TRBV6-1; CDR3 protein: CASSDPSRAGDIQYF; CDR3 DNA: TGTGCCAGCAGTGACCCTTCCCGAGCCGGGGACATTCAGTACTTC
D gene: NA; clone size: NA; CDR3 length: 14; J gene: TRBJ2-3; V gene: TRBV6-5; CDR3 protein: CASTRRGGTDTQYF; CDR3 DNA: TGTGCCAGCACCCGACGGGGTGGCACAGATACGCAGTATTTT
D gene: NA; clone size: NA; CDR3 length: 15; J gene: TRBJ1-6; V gene: TRBV18; CDR3 protein: CASSPTGDYNSPLHF; CDR3 DNA: TGTGCCAGCTCACCAACGGGGGATTATAATTCACCCCTCCACTTT
D gene: TRBD1; clone size: NA; CDR3 length: 16; J gene: TRBJ2-5; V gene: TRBV6-1; CDR3 protein: CASSGPLTGAKETQYF; CDR3 DNA: TGTGCCAGCAGTGGCCCTTTGACAGGGGCAAAAGAGACCCAGTACTTC
D gene: TRBD1; clone size: NA; CDR3 length: 15; J gene: TRBJ1-1; V gene: TRBV9; CDR3 protein: CASSPVEGAGTEAFF; CDR3 DNA: TGTGCCAGCAGCCCCGTGGAGGGGGCGGGCACTGAAGCTTTCTTT
D gene: TRBD1; clone size: NA; CDR3 length: 15; J gene: TRBJ1-5; V gene: TRBV7-8; CDR3 protein: CASSQRDRGTQPQHF; CDR3 DNA: TGTGCCAGCAGCCAACGGGACAGGGGGACTCAGCCCCAGCATTTT
D gene: NA; clone size: NA; CDR3 length: 16; J gene: TRBJ2-3; V gene: TRBV7-9; CDR3 protein: CASTPDLAWGTDTQYF; CDR3 DNA: TGTGCCAGCACCCCAGATCTAGCGTGGGGAACAGATACGCAGTATTTT
D gene: TRBD1; clone size: NA; CDR3 length: 17; J gene: TRBJ2-1; V gene: TRBV4-1; CDR3 protein: CASSQEPPGQGGNEQFF; CDR3 DNA: TGCGCCAGCAGCCAAGAGCCGCCGGGACAGGGGGGCAATGAGCAGTTCTTC
D gene: TRBD1; clone size: NA; CDR3 length: 16; J gene: TRBJ2-2; V gene: TRBV5-4; CDR3 protein: CASSPRTGSFTGELFF; CDR3 DNA: TGTGCCAGCAGCCCCCGGACAGGGTCTTTCACCGGGGAGCTGTTTTTT
D gene: NA; clone size: NA; CDR3 length: 17; J gene: TRBJ2-3; V gene: TRBV15; CDR3 protein: CATSRGTLRGSTDTQYF; CDR3 DNA: TGTGCCACCAGCAGAGGAACGTTAAGAGGGAGCACAGATACGCAGTATTTT
D gene: TRBD2; clone size: NA; CDR3 length: 15; J gene: TRBJ2-3; V gene: TRBV2; CDR3 protein: CASRIGTSGTDTQYF; CDR3 DNA: TGTGCCAGCAGAATAGGGACTAGCGGCACAGATACGCAGTATTTT
D gene: NA; clone size: once; CDR3 length: 14; J gene: TRBJ1-1; V gene: TRBV30; CDR3 protein: CAWRPGHLNTEAFF; CDR3 DNA: TGTGCCTGGAGGCCGGGACACCTAAACACTGAAGCTTTCTTT
D gene: NA; clone size: NA; CDR3 length: 15; J gene: TRBJ1-4; V gene: TRBV11-2; CDR3 protein: CASSLIGRGAEKLFF; CDR3 DNA: TGTGCCAGCAGCTTAATAGGCAGGGGAGCGGAAAAACTGTTTTTT
D gene: TRBD1; clone size: NA; CDR3 length: 14; J gene: TRBJ1-2; V gene: TRBV29-1; CDR3 protein: CSVVPTGGRYGYTF; CDR3 DNA: TGCAGCGTCGTCCCTACAGGGGGTCGGTATGGCTACACCTTC
D gene: NA; clone size: NA; CDR3 length: 15; J gene: TRBJ2-2; V gene: TRBV11-3; CDR3 protein: CASSLVGDGTGELFF; CDR3 DNA: TGTGCCAGCAGCTTAGTCGGGGATGGCACCGGGGAGCTGTTTTTT
D gene: NA; clone size: NA; CDR3 length: 15; J gene: TRBJ2-1; V gene: TRBV4-1; CDR3 protein: CASSQEGGGSNEQFF; CDR3 DNA: TGCGCCAGCAGCCAAGAGGGGGGAGGCTCCAATGAGCAGTTCTTC
D gene: NA; clone size: NA; CDR3 length: 15; J gene: TRBJ1-1; V gene: TRBV27; CDR3 protein: CASSLNRYMNTEAFF; CDR3 DNA: TGTGCCAGCAGTTTAAACAGGTACATGAACACTGAAGCTTTCTTT
D gene: TRBD2; clone size: NA; CDR3 length: 14; J gene: TRBJ2-3; V gene: TRBV6-1; CDR3 protein: CASRLAGDADTQYF; CDR3 DNA: TGTGCCAGCAGATTAGCGGGAGATGCAGATACGCAGTATTTT
D gene: TRBD2; clone size: NA; CDR3 length: 15; J gene: TRBJ2-7; V gene: TRBV5-8; CDR3 protein: CASSPTSGGAYEQYF; CDR3 DNA: TGTGCCAGCAGCCCAACTAGCGGGGGGGCCTACGAGCAGTACTTC
D gene: NA; clone size: NA; CDR3 length: 15; J gene: TRBJ1-1; V gene: TRBV7-3; CDR3 protein: CASSLTPSGSTEAFF; CDR3 DNA: TGTGCCAGCAGCTTAACTCCGTCAGGGTCCACTGAAGCTTTCTTT
D gene: NA; clone size: NA; CDR3 length: 13; J gene: TRBJ1-2; V gene: TRBV6-1; CDR3 protein: CASSERGHYGYTF; CDR3 DNA: TGTGCCAGCAGTGAAAGGGGCCACTATGGCTACACCTTC
D gene: TRBD1; clone size: NA; CDR3 length: 14; J gene: TRBJ2-7; V gene: TRBV6-5; CDR3 protein: CASSPDRVYYEQYF; CDR3 DNA: TGTGCCAGCAGTCCGGACAGGGTGTACTACGAGCAGTACTTC
D gene: NA; clone size: NA; CDR3 length: 13; J gene: TRBJ2-3; V gene: TRBV5-3; CDR3 protein: CARSLDYTDTQYF; CDR3 DNA: TGTGCCAGAAGCTTGGACTACACAGATACGCAGTATTTT
D gene: TRBD1; clone size: NA; CDR3 length: 16; J gene: TRBJ2-7; V gene: TRBV7-9; CDR3 protein: CASSLDQGQAGYEQYF; CDR3 DNA: TGTGCCAGCAGCTTAGACCAAGGACAGGCGGGCTACGAGCAGTACTTC
D gene: NA; clone size: once; CDR3 length: 16; J gene: TRBJ1-6; V gene: TRBV5-5; CDR3 protein: CASTPLGGSNNSPLHF; CDR3 DNA: TGTGCCAGCACCCCCCTCGGGGGGTCCAATAATTCACCCCTCCACTTT
D gene: NA; clone size: NA; CDR3 length: 15; J gene: TRBJ2-5; V gene: TRBV9; CDR3 protein: CASSESGYPQETQYF; CDR3 DNA: TGTGCCAGCAGCGAAAGCGGGTACCCCCAAGAGACCCAGTACTTC
D gene: TRBD1; clone size: few; CDR3 length: 19; J gene: TRBJ2-6; V gene: TRBV30; CDR3 protein: CAWKTGGVRVGSGANVLTF; CDR3 DNA: TGTGCCTGGAAAACAGGGGGCGTTCGGGTAGGATCCGGGGCCAACGTCCTGACTTTC
D gene: TRBD1; clone size: NA; CDR3 length: 10; J gene: TRBJ1-1; V gene: TRBV29-1; CDR3 protein: CSGDRGEAFF; CDR3 DNA: TGCAGCGGGGACAGGGGTGAAGCTTTCTTT
D gene: TRBD2; clone size: NA; CDR3 length: 17; J gene: TRBJ2-3; V gene: TRBV4-1; CDR3 protein: CASSQGLAGPPTDTQYF; CDR3 DNA: TGCGCCAGCAGCCAGGGACTAGCGGGGCCACCCACAGATACGCAGTATTTT
D gene: NA; clone size: few; CDR3 length: 15; J gene: TRBJ1-6; V gene: TRBV2; CDR3 protein: CATQGAVRGNSPLHF; CDR3 DNA: TGTGCCACCCAAGGGGCCGTTAGGGGTAATTCACCCCTCCACTTT
D gene: NA; clone size: NA; CDR3 length: 16; J gene: TRBJ1-2; V gene: TRBV5-1; CDR3 protein: CASQATMNQGGGGYTF; CDR3 DNA: TGCGCCAGCCAAGCGACGATGAATCAGGGTGGTGGTGGCTACACCTTC
D gene: NA; clone size: few; CDR3 length: 14; J gene: TRBJ1-5; V gene: TRBV19; CDR3 protein: CASSTDSRNQPQHF; CDR3 DNA: TGTGCCAGTAGTACGGACAGTCGCAATCAGCCCCAGCATTTT
D gene: TRBD2; clone size: NA; CDR3 length: 16; J gene: TRBJ2-3; V gene: TRBV27; CDR3 protein: CASSSLASGRTDTQYF; CDR3 DNA: TGTGCCAGCAGTTCTCTAGCTAGCGGGAGAACAGATACGCAGTATTTT
D gene: TRBD1; clone size: NA; CDR3 length: 15; J gene: TRBJ2-7; V gene: TRBV7-9; CDR3 protein: CASSLAAGGAYEQYF; CDR3 DNA: TGTGCCAGCAGCTTAGCCGCAGGGGGCGCGTACGAGCAGTACTTC
D gene: TRBD1; clone size: NA; CDR3 length: 17; J gene: TRBJ2-5; V gene: TRBV28; CDR3 protein: CASSGDWTGGGQETQYF; CDR3 DNA: TGTGCCAGCAGTGGGGATTGGACAGGGGGAGGGCAAGAGACCCAGTACTTC
D gene: TRBD2; clone size: NA; CDR3 length: 16; J gene: TRBJ2-7; V gene: TRBV5-5; CDR3 protein: CASSTGLAGALGEQYF; CDR3 DNA: TGTGCCAGCAGCACGGGACTAGCGGGGGCCCTCGGCGAGCAGTACTTC
D gene: NA; clone size: NA; CDR3 length: 15; J gene: TRBJ2-2; V gene: TRBV4-1; CDR3 protein: CASSQVLRGTGELFF; CDR3 DNA: TGCGCCAGCAGCCAAGTCCTAAGGGGCACCGGGGAGCTGTTTTTT
D gene: TRBD2; clone size: NA; CDR3 length: 17; J gene: TRBJ2-5; V gene: TRBV19; CDR3 protein: CASSSPGLAGVGETQYF; CDR3 DNA: TGTGCCAGTAGTAGTCCGGGACTAGCGGGAGTCGGAGAGACCCAGTACTTC
D gene: TRBD2; clone size: NA; CDR3 length: 13; J gene: TRBJ2-7; V gene: TRBV6-5; CDR3 protein: CASRSTSPQKQYF; CDR3 DNA: TGTGCCAGCAGATCGACTAGCCCCCAAAAGCAGTACTTC
D gene: TRBD2; clone size: NA; CDR3 length: 15; J gene: TRBJ2-1; V gene: TRBV28; CDR3 protein: CASSLGGRVYNEQFF; CDR3 DNA: TGTGCCAGCAGTTTGGGCGGGAGGGTGTACAATGAGCAGTTCTTC
D gene: NA; clone size: NA; CDR3 length: 13; J gene: TRBJ1-1; V gene: TRBV28; CDR3 protein: CASTKRGITEAFF; CDR3 DNA: TGTGCCAGCACCAAGCGGGGGATCACTGAAGCTTTCTTT
D gene: NA; clone size: NA; CDR3 length: 14; J gene: TRBJ2-5; V gene: TRBV7-8; CDR3 protein: CASSKGQGQETQYF; CDR3 DNA: TGTGCCAGCAGCAAGGGGCAGGGCCAAGAGACCCAGTACTTC
D gene: NA; clone size: NA; CDR3 length: 16; J gene: TRBJ2-1; V gene: TRBV5-8; CDR3 protein: CASSRLVVSSYNEQFF; CDR3 DNA: TGTGCCAGCAGTCGCCTCGTGGTTAGCTCCTACAATGAGCAGTTCTTC
D gene: NA; clone size: few; CDR3 length: 13; J gene: TRBJ1-1; V gene: TRBV7-9; CDR3 protein: CASSLGGGDEAFF; CDR3 DNA: TGTGCCAGCAGCTTGGGGGGGGGCGATGAAGCTTTCTTT
D gene: TRBD1; clone size: NA; CDR3 length: 12; J gene: TRBJ1-2; V gene: TRBV28; CDR3 protein: CASRETGAGYTF; CDR3 DNA: TGTGCCAGCAGGGAGACAGGGGCTGGCTACACCTTC
D gene: TRBD2; clone size: NA; CDR3 length: 16; J gene: TRBJ2-3; V gene: TRBV5-1; CDR3 protein: CASSLDGGRAADTQYF; CDR3 DNA: TGCGCCAGCAGCTTGGACGGCGGGAGGGCCGCAGATACGCAGTATTTT
D gene: NA; clone size: NA; CDR3 length: 12; J gene: TRBJ2-3; V gene: TRBV10-3; CDR3 protein: CAAGGNQNTQYF; CDR3 DNA: TGTGCCGCCGGCGGAAACCAGAATACGCAGTATTTT
D gene: NA; clone size: once; CDR3 length: 18; J gene: TRBJ2-7; V gene: TRBV10-3; CDR3 protein: CAISESKAGAVGFYEQYF; CDR3 DNA: TGTGCCATCAGTGAGTCGAAGGCAGGGGCAGTTGGTTTCTACGAGCAGTACTTC
D gene: TRBD2; clone size: NA; CDR3 length: 16; J gene: TRBJ2-3; V gene: TRBV7-3; CDR3 protein: CASSLGLAGWADTQYF; CDR3 DNA: TGTGCCAGCAGCTTAGGACTAGCGGGATGGGCAGATACGCAGTATTTT
D gene: NA; clone size: NA; CDR3 length: 15; J gene: TRBJ2-3; V gene: TRBV2; CDR3 protein: CASSGSGLSTDTQYF; CDR3 DNA: TGTGCCAGCAGTGGGTCAGGGCTCAGCACAGATACGCAGTATTTT
D gene: NA; clone size: NA; CDR3 length: 15; J gene: TRBJ2-7; V gene: TRBV9; CDR3 protein: CASSPQTVPTYEQYF; CDR3 DNA: TGTGCCAGCAGCCCCCAGACAGTACCTACCTACGAGCAGTACTTC
D gene: NA; clone size: NA; CDR3 length: 12; J gene: TRBJ1-5; V gene: TRBV28; CDR3 protein: CATLLEQEPQHF; CDR3 DNA: TGTGCCACACTTTTAGAACAGGAGCCCCAGCATTTT
D gene: TRBD1; clone size: NA; CDR3 length: 13; J gene: TRBJ2-7; V gene: TRBV5-6; CDR3 protein: CASSLTGGYEQYF; CDR3 DNA: TGTGCCAGCAGCTTGACAGGGGGCTACGAGCAGTACTTC
D gene: NA; clone size: NA; CDR3 length: 15; J gene: TRBJ1-1; V gene: TRBV4-2; CDR3 protein: CASSQEWTENTEAFF; CDR3 DNA: TGTGCCAGCAGCCAAGAGTGGACAGAGAACACTGAAGCTTTCTTT